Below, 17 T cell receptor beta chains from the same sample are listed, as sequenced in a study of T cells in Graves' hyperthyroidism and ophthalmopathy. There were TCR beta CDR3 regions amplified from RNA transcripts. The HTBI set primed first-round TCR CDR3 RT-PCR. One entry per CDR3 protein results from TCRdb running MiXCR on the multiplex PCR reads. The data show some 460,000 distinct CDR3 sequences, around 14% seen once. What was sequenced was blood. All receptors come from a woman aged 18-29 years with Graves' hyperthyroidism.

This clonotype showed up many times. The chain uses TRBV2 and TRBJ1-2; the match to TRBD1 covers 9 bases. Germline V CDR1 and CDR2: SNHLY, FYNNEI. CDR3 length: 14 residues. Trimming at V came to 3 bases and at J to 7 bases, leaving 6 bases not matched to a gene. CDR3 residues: CASSERTGGSGYTF. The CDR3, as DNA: TGTGCCAGCAGTGAGAGAACAGGGGGCTCTGGCTACACCTTC. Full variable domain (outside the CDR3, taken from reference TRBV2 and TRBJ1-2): EPEVTQTPSHQVTQMGQEVILRCVPISNHLYFYWYRQILGQKVEFLVSFYNNEISEKSEIFDDQFSVERPDGSNFTLKIRSTKLEDSAMYFCASSERTGGSGYTFGSGTRLTVV.

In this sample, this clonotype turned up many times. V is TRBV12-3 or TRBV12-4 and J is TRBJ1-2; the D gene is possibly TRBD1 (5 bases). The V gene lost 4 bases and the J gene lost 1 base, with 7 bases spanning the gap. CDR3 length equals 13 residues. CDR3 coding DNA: TGTGCCAGCAGTTCAGGGATTAACTATGGCTACACCTTC. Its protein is CASSSGINYGYTF.

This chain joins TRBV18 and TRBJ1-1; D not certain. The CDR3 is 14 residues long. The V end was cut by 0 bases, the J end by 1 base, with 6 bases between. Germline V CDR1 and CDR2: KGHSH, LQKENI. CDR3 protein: CASSPPYENTEAFF. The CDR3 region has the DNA TGTGCCAGCTCACCACCTTATGAGAACACTGAAGCTTTCTTT.

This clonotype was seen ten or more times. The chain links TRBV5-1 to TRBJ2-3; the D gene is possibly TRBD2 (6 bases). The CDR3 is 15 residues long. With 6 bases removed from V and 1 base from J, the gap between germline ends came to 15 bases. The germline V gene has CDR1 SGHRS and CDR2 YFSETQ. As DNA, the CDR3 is TGCGCCAGCACCGCGGGGCTAGCAGGCACAGATACGCAGTATTTT. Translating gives CASTAGLAGTDTQYF.

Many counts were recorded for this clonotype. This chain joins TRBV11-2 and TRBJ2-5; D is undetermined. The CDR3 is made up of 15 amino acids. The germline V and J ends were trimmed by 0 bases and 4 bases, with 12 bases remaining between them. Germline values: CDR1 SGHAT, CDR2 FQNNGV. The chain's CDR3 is CASSLEWAARETQYF. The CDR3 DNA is TGTGCCAGCAGCTTAGAGTGGGCAGCTCGAGAGACCCAGTACTTC.

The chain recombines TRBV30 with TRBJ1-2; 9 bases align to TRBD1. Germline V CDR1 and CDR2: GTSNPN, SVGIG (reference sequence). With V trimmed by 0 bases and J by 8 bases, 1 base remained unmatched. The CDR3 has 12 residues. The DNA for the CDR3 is TGTGCCTGGAGTGTACAGGGGGCGGGCTACACCTTC. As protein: CAWSVQGAGYTF. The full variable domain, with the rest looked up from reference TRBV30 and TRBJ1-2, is SQTIHQWPATLVQPVGSPLSLECTVEGTSNPNLYWYRQAAGRGLQLLFYSVGIGQISSEVPQNLSASRPQDRQFILSSKKLLLSDSGFYLCAWSVQGAGYTFGSGTRLTVV.

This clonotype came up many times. The CDR3 DNA is TGCAGTGCCGAAAACAGGCCCCTTGGGGGCTACACCTTC. Translating gives CSAENRPLGGYTF. The rearrangement uses TRBV20-1 and TRBJ1-2; TRBD1 might be the D (5 bases). Trimming took 6 bases from V and 8 from J, leaving 19 bases between them. Germline CDR1 and CDR2: DFQATT and SNEGSKA (reference sequence). The CDR3 sequence is 13 residues long.

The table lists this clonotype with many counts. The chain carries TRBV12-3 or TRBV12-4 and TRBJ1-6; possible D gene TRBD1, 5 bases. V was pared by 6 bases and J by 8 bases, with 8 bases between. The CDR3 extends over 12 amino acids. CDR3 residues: CASSPQDSPLHF. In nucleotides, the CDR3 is TGTGCCAGCAGCCCACAGGATTCACCCCTCCACTTT.

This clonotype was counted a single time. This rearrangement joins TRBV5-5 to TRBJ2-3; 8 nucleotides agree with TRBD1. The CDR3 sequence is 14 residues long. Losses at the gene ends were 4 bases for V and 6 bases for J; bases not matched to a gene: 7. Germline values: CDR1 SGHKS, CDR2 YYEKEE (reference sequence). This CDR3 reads CASSGTGGLDTQYF. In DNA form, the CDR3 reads TGTGCCAGCAGCGGAACAGGGGGGCTGGATACGCAGTATTTT.

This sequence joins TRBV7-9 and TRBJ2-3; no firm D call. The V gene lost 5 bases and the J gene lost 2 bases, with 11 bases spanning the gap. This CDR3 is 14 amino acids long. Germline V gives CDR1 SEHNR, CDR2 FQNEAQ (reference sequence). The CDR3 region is CASSPPTVTDTQYF. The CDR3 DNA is TGTGCCAGCAGCCCACCGACCGTCACAGATACGCAGTATTTT.

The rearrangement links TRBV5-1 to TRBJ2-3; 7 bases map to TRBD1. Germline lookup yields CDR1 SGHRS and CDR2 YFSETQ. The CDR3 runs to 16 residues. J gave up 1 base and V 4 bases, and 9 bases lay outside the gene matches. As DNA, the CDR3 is TGCGCCAGCAGCCTAACCGGGACAGCAGGCACAGATACGCAGTATTTT. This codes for CASSLTGTAGTDTQYF.

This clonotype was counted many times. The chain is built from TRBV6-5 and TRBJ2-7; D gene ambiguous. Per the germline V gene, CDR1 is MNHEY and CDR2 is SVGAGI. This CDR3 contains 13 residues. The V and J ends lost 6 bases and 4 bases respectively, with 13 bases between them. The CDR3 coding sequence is TGTGCCAGCAGGGCCCCGGGTTCTTACGAGCAGTACTTC. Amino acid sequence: CASRAPGSYEQYF.

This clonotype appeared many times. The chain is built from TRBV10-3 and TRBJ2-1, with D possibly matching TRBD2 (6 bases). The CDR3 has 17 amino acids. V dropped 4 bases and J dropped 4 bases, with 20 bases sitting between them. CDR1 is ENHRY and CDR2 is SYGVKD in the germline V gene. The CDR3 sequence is CAISGDLFSPHYNEQFF. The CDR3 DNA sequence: TGTGCCATCAGTGGGGACTTGTTCTCCCCCCATTACAATGAGCAGTTCTTC.

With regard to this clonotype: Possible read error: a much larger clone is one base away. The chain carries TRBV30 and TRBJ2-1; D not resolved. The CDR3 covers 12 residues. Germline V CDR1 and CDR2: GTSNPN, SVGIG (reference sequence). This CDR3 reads CAWRTVYNERFF. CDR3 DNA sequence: TGTGCCTGGAGAACAGTTTACAATGAGCGGTTCTTC.

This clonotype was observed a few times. The CDR3 DNA is TGTGCCAGTAGAGGGGAGGCGGGAGTCGGAAAGACCCAGTACTTC. It is translated as CASRGEAGVGKTQYF. The chain carries TRBV19 and TRBJ2-5; TRBD2 aligns across 7 bases. V lost 6 bases, J lost 6 bases, and 13 bases stayed unmatched. Germline loops: CDR1 LNHDA, CDR2 SQIVND (reference sequence). CDR3 length: 15 amino acids.

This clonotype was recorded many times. For the CDR3, the DNA is TGTGCCAGCAGTGGGGGGCCAGCGGGGACAGATACGCAGTATTTT. This sequence encodes CASSGGPAGTDTQYF. The chain has TRBV12-3 or TRBV12-4 and TRBJ2-3; a possible D gene is TRBD2 (7 bases). The CDR3 extends over 15 amino acids. V was pared by 5 bases and J by 3 bases, with 15 bases between.

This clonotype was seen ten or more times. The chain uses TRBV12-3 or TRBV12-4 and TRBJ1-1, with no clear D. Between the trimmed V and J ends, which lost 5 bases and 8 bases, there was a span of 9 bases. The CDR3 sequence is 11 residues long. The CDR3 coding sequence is TGTGCCAGCAGTACAGTGAGAGAAGCTTTCTTT. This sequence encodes CASSTVREAFF.